This is a list of T cell receptor beta chains from one sample in a study of OX40 agonist ivuxolimab in advanced cancers. TCRdb's copy holds only in-frame clones and misses some; the assay was immunoSEQ multiplex PCR. The table has some 60,000 clones, roughly 86% seen once. The sequences come from CD4+ or CD8+ T cells sorted from blood, collected in a trial of the OX40 agonist ivuxolimab. These receptors originate from an adult with an advanced solid tumor such as melanoma, head and neck, liver or kidney cancer. The CDR3 runs from the conserved cysteine through the conserved F or W. A D gene is named only where the DNA matches it firmly. Rows give clone size only sometimes, using once, few, many, or a class for an expanded clone.

d_call | j_call | v_call | clone_size | cdr3_aa | cdr3_nt
NA | TRBJ2-1 | TRBV6-6 | NA | CASSYTSGDRGEQFF | TGTGCCAGCAGTTATACTAGTGGGGATCGTGGTGAGCAGTTCTTC
TRBD2 | TRBJ2-1 | TRBV4-3 | NA | CASSQGAPGLVIEQFF | TGCGCCAGCAGCCAAGGCGCCCCGGGACTAGTAATCGAGCAGTTCTTC
NA | TRBJ2-1 | TRBV7-6 | NA | CASSLNQNNEQFF | TGTGCCAGCAGCTTAAATCAGAACAATGAGCAGTTCTTC
NA | TRBJ1-2 | TRBV7-9 | NA | CASRTTANYGYTF | TGTGCCAGCAGAACGACAGCTAACTATGGCTACACCTTC
NA | TRBJ2-5 | TRBV6-6 | NA | CASSPSPGGGRETQYF | TGTGCCAGCAGCCCCTCCCCAGGGGGGGGTCGGGAGACCCAGTACTTC
TRBD2 | TRBJ2-1 | TRBV29-1 | NA | CSAEGLAGPYREQFF | TGCAGCGCCGAGGGGTTAGCGGGCCCTTACAGGGAGCAGTTCTTC
NA | TRBJ2-3 | TRBV6-4 | once | CASSDSWGRTDTQYF | TGTGCCAGCAGTGACTCCTGGGGTAGGACAGATACGCAGTATTTT
NA | TRBJ1-1 | TRBV10-3 | NA | CAISLQGTEAFF | TGTGCCATCAGTCTCCAGGGCACTGAAGCTTTCTTT
NA | TRBJ2-7 | TRBV6-5 | NA | CASSLDRSYEQYF | TGTGCCAGCAGTCTTGACAGGTCCTACGAGCAGTACTTC
NA | TRBJ2-7 | TRBV11-1 | NA | CASSLTRTASYEQYF | TGTGCCAGCAGCTTAACCCGGACAGCCTCCTACGAGCAGTACTTC
NA | TRBJ1-2 | TRBV6-5 | few | CASRRQGAYTF | TGTGCCAGCAGACGTCAGGGAGCCTACACCTTC
NA | TRBJ2-1 | TRBV7-2 | NA | CASSLDGNNEQFF | TGTGCCAGCAGCTTAGACGGGAACAATGAGCAGTTCTTC
TRBD2 | TRBJ2-3 | TRBV7-3 | once | CASSLPGGSADTQYF | TGTGCCAGCAGCTTGCCGGGAGGGTCGGCAGATACGCAGTATTTT
NA | TRBJ1-4 | TRBV28 | NA | CASRGWGREKLFF | TGTGCCAGCAGGGGCTGGGGCCGAGAAAAACTGTTTTTT
NA | TRBJ1-2 | TRBV5-1 | medium-sized | CASSPGGVDYGYTF | TGCGCCAGCAGCCCAGGTGGTGTTGACTATGGCTACACCTTC
TRBD2 | TRBJ2-1 | TRBV28 | NA | CASSESGRGRDNEQFF | TGTGCCAGCAGTGAGAGCGGGAGAGGAAGGGACAATGAGCAGTTCTTC
NA | TRBJ1-6 | TRBV2 | NA | CASVGGSSYNSPLHF | TGTGCCAGCGTCGGGGGAAGCTCCTATAATTCACCCCTCCACTTT
NA | TRBJ2-3 | TRBV28 | few | CASSLGSTDTQYF | TGTGCCAGCAGTTTAGGTAGCACAGATACGCAGTATTTT
NA | TRBJ1-3 | TRBV7-9 | NA | CASSWGRGSGKPGNTIYF | TGTGCCAGCAGCTGGGGACGGGGGTCGGGGAAGCCTGGAAACACCATATATTTT
NA | TRBJ2-7 | TRBV5-8 | once | CASSRPNYEQYF | TGTGCCAGCAGCCGACCCAACTACGAGCAGTACTTC
TRBD2 | TRBJ2-7 | TRBV28 | few | CASKTSGAREQYF | TGTGCCAGCAAGACTAGCGGAGCTCGCGAGCAGTACTTC
NA | TRBJ1-1 | TRBV29-1 | NA | CSAGGALNTEAFF | TGCAGCGCCGGAGGGGCCTTGAACACTGAAGCTTTCTTT
NA | TRBJ1-1 | TRBV5-4 | few | CASSLGGRAEAFF | TGTGCCAGCAGCTTGGGAGGGCGGGCTGAAGCTTTCTTT
NA | TRBJ1-3 | TRBV7-3 | NA | CASSLGPSGDTIYF | TGTGCCAGCAGCTTAGGACCCTCCGGGGACACCATATATTTT
TRBD2 | TRBJ2-3 | TRBV29-1 | NA | CSVDGAGERTDTQYF | TGCAGCGTGGATGGAGCGGGAGAGAGGACAGATACGCAGTATTTT
NA | TRBJ2-5 | TRBV18 | NA | CASSPSVKETQYF | TGTGCCAGCTCACCTTCGGTGAAAGAGACCCAGTACTTC
TRBD2 | TRBJ2-3 | TRBV4-2 | NA | CASSQMRAGGGDTQYF | TGTGCCAGCAGCCAAATGAGAGCGGGAGGAGGTGATACGCAGTATTTT
NA | TRBJ2-7 | TRBV7-9 | NA | CASSSPGLVGEQYF | TGTGCCAGCAGCTCCCCAGGGTTGGTTGGCGAGCAGTACTTC
TRBD2 | TRBJ2-1 | TRBV27 | NA | CASRAIAGPYNEQFF | TGTGCCAGCAGGGCAATAGCGGGACCCTACAATGAGCAGTTCTTC
NA | TRBJ1-1 | TRBV19 | NA | CASSFWDNTEAFF | TGTGCCAGTAGTTTTTGGGACAACACTGAAGCTTTCTTT
NA | TRBJ2-7 | TRBV5-3 | NA | CARSCARDTGYYEQYF | TGTGCCAGAAGCTGTGCCCGGGACACAGGATACTACGAGCAGTACTTC
TRBD2 | TRBJ2-1 | TRBV4-2 | NA | CASSQEGLAGARGEQFF | TGTGCCAGCAGCCAAGAAGGTCTAGCGGGAGCCCGGGGTGAGCAGTTCTTC
TRBD2 | TRBJ2-1 | TRBV2 | NA | CASSLAGYNEQFF | TGTGCCAGCAGTCTAGCGGGCTACAATGAGCAGTTCTTC
NA | TRBJ1-3 | TRBV9 | once | CASSVAARDTIYF | TGTGCCAGCAGCGTAGCGGCGAGGGACACCATATATTTT
TRBD1 | TRBJ2-7 | TRBV4-3 | NA | CASSQDGRGREQYF | TGCGCCAGCAGCCAAGACGGCAGGGGGCGAGAGCAGTACTTC
NA | TRBJ2-7 | TRBV6-1 | NA | CASRVGVGEQYF | TGTGCCAGCCGGGTCGGGGTTGGTGAGCAGTACTTC
TRBD1 | TRBJ2-3 | TRBV6-1 | once | CASIADRGMTDTQYF | TGTGCCAGCATTGCGGACAGGGGTATGACAGATACGCAGTATTTT
TRBD2 | TRBJ2-7 | TRBV2 | NA | CASSVLADTYEQYF | TGTGCCAGCAGTGTACTAGCGGACACCTACGAGCAGTACTTC
TRBD2 | TRBJ2-3 | TRBV5-1 | NA | CASSSSGGSPTDTQYF | TGCGCCAGCAGCTCCTCGGGCGGGAGTCCGACAGATACGCAGTATTTT
TRBD1 | TRBJ1-1 | TRBV19 | NA | CASSINRDREAFF | TGTGCCAGTAGTATAAACCGGGACAGGGAGGCTTTCTTT
NA | TRBJ2-2 | TRBV15 | NA | CATSGPNTGELFF | TGTGCCACCAGCGGACCCAACACCGGGGAGCTGTTTTTT
NA | TRBJ2-7 | TRBV6-1 | few | CASSGRDFSYEQYF | TGTGCCAGCAGCGGTCGGGACTTCTCCTACGAGCAGTACTTC
TRBD1 | TRBJ2-3 | TRBV7-8 | NA | CASSLNTGTGIRDTQYF | TGTGCCAGCAGCTTAAACACCGGGACAGGGATTCGAGATACGCAGTATTTT
NA | TRBJ2-1 | TRBV28 | NA | CASSSDGQFHNEQFF | TGTGCCAGCAGTTCCGACGGACAGTTTCACAATGAGCAGTTCTTC
NA | TRBJ2-7 | TRBV18 | NA | CASSPGGYEQYF | TGTGCCAGCTCACCAGGGGGTTACGAGCAGTACTTC
NA | TRBJ1-1 | TRBV9 | NA | CASSVAAGAGAEAFF | TGTGCCAGCAGCGTAGCTGCAGGGGCGGGAGCTGAAGCTTTCTTT
NA | TRBJ2-2 | TRBV5-4 | NA | CASSLFGPTGELFF | TGTGCCAGCAGCTTGTTTGGGCCTACCGGGGAGCTGTTTTTT
TRBD2 | TRBJ2-5 | TRBV19 | NA | CASSISEGTSGELGETQYF | TGTGCCAGTAGTATAAGTGAAGGGACTAGCGGGGAACTTGGGGAGACCCAGTACTTC
NA | TRBJ2-1 | TRBV10-3 | few | CAISEAASEQFF | TGTGCCATCAGTGAGGCGGCGAGTGAGCAGTTCTTC
TRBD2 | TRBJ2-7 | TRBV7-8 | NA | CASSLTGTSGYEQYF | TGTGCCAGCAGCTTAACCGGGACTAGCGGCTACGAGCAGTACTTC
NA | TRBJ2-1 | TRBV7-2 | NA | CASSLGNNEQFF | TGTGCCAGCAGCTTAGGGAACAATGAGCAGTTCTTC
NA | TRBJ1-2 | TRBV11-3 | few | CASSLWRRGGYTF | TGTGCCAGCAGCTTATGGCGCAGAGGAGGCTACACCTTC
TRBD2 | TRBJ2-3 | TRBV15 | NA | CATSTREGTQYF | TGTGCCACCAGCACCCGGGAGGGTACGCAGTATTTT
NA | TRBJ2-7 | TRBV7-2 | NA | CASSLERLAEQYF | TGTGCCAGCAGCTTAGAACGCTTAGCCGAGCAGTACTTC